One sample yielded the 3 T cell receptor beta chains listed below, sequenced in a study of immune evolution from preneoplasia to lung adenocarcinoma. Measured with immunoSEQ multiplex PCR; TCRdb has only the in-frame clones, and not every one. The data hold a few thousand clones, with approximately 80% observed a single time. The sequencing input was FFPE adjacent normal lung tissue. These receptors originate from a person aged 55-80 years with lung adenocarcinoma.

The genes are TRBV30 and TRBJ1-5; D perhaps matches TRBD1 (6 bases). The CDR3 is 14 amino acids. Between the trimmed V and J ends, which lost 2 bases and 1 base, there was a span of 9 bases. Germline V lookup: CDR1 GTSNPN, CDR2 SVGIG (reference sequence). This CDR3 reads CAWSQGISNQPQHF. The CDR3 DNA is TGTGCCTGGAGTCAGGGGATAAGCAATCAGCCCCAGCATTTT.

The J gene is TRBJ2-7, the V gene TRBV21-1; the table calls TRBD2, which could not be checked here. TRBV21-1 is listed as a pseudogene. The CDR3 has 12 residues. CDR3: CASSNGTSDQYF. Here the CDR3 DNA reads TGTGCCAGCAGCAACGGTACTAGCGACCAGTACTTC.

The chain combines TRBV27 with TRBJ1-1, with a tentative D call TRBD1 (6 bases). Germline V gene lookup returns CDR1 MNHEY and CDR2 SMNVEV (reference sequence). This CDR3 spans 14 amino acids. V dropped 5 bases and J dropped 1 base, with 11 bases sitting between them. The CDR3 sequence is CASSPRTANTEAFF. The DNA of the CDR3 is TGTGCCAGCAGTCCCCGGACAGCGAACACTGAAGCTTTCTTT.